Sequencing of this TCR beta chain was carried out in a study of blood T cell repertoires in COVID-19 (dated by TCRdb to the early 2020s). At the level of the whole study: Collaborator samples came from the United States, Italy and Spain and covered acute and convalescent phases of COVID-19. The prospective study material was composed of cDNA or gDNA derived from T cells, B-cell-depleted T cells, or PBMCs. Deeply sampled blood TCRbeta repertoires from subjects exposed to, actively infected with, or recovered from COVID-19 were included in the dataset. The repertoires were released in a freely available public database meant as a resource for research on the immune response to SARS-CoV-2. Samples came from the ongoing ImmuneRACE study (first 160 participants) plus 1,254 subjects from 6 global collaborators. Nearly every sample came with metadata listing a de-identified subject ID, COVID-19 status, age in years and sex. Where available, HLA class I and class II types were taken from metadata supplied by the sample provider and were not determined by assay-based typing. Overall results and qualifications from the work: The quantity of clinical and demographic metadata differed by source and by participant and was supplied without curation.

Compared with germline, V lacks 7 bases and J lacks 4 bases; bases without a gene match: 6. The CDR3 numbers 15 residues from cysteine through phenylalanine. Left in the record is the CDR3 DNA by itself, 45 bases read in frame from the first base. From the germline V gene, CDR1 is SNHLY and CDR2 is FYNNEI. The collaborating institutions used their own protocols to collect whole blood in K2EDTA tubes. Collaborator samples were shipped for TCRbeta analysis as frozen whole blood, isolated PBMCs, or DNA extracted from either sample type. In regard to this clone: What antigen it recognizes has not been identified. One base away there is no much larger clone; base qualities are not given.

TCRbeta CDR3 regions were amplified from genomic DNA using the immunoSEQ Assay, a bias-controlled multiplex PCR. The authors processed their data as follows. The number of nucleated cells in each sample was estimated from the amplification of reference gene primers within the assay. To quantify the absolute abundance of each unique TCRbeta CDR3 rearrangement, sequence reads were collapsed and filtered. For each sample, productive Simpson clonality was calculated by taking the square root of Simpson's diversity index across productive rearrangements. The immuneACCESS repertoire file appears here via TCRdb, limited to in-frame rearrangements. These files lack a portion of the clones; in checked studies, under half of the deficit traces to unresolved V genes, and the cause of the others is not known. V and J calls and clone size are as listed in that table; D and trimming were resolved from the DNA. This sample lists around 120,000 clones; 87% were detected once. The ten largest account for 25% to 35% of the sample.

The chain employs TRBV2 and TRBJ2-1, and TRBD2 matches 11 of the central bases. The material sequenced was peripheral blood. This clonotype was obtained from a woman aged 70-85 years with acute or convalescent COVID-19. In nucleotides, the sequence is TGTGCCAGCACCAAGCTAGCGGGGGGTTACAATGAGCAGTTCTTC. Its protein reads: CASTKLAGGYNEQFF.